This T cell receptor (beta chain) was found in a study of CD8 T cells in Susac syndrome. As for this clonotype: Its specificity is not known.

Susac syndrome patients met recently defined diagnostic criteria for definite or probable disease. Notes on the study in general: Roughly 5 Susac-specific public clones appeared in CD8+ TEMRA repertoires, and roughly 17 in total CD8+ repertoires.

Trimming shortened V by 5 bases and J by 8 bases, and 19 bases separated the two germline ends. The CDR3 spans 14 residues. Germline CDR1 GTSNPN, CDR2 SVGIG (reference sequence). The RNA input was roughly 0.45 to 1 ug, and it was reverse transcribed with random hexamers. TCRdb analysed the immunoSEQ multiplex PCR reads with MiXCR anew, one entry per CDR3 protein. The sample has tens of thousands of distinct CDR3 sequences, approximately 95% seen once. The chain uses TRBV30 and TRBJ2-1; D may be TRBD1 (5 bases). This clonotype originated in a human donor with Susac syndrome. Sample: CD8+ T cells from PBMCs. CDR3 loop: CAWGPGQGIHEQFF. The CDR3 DNA reads TGTGCCTGGGGCCCCGGCCAGGGAATACATGAGCAGTTCTTC.